The subject of this entry is one TCR beta chain. The sample belongs to a study of technical replicates of blood from several donors. The CDR3 covers 16 residues. Looked up from germline, CDR1 is SGHNT and CDR2 is YYREEE (reference sequence). Trimming stripped 0 bases from V and 1 base from J, with 8 bases between. Assay: immunoSEQ multiplex PCR; the TCRdb copy retains only in-frame clones and omits some. The table lists about 71,000 clones, roughly 97% of them singletons, with approximately 0.2% in the top ten. The chain joins TRBV5-4 to TRBJ2-6; possibly TRBD2 for D (5 bases). Sequencing input: T cells isolated from PBMCs. The sequence was collected from a human donor in good health. DNA of the CDR3: TGTGCCAGCAGCTTGGGAAGGGAGTCTGGGGCCAACGTCCTGACTTTC. Translating gives CASSLGRESGANVLTF. The full variable domain, its missing parts supplied by reference TRBV5-4 and TRBJ2-6, is ETGVTQSPTHLIKTRGQQVTLRCSSQSGHNTVSWYQQALGQGPQFIFQYYREEENGRGNFPPRFSGLQFPNYSSELNVNALELDDSALYLCASSLGRESGANVLTFGAGSRLTVL.